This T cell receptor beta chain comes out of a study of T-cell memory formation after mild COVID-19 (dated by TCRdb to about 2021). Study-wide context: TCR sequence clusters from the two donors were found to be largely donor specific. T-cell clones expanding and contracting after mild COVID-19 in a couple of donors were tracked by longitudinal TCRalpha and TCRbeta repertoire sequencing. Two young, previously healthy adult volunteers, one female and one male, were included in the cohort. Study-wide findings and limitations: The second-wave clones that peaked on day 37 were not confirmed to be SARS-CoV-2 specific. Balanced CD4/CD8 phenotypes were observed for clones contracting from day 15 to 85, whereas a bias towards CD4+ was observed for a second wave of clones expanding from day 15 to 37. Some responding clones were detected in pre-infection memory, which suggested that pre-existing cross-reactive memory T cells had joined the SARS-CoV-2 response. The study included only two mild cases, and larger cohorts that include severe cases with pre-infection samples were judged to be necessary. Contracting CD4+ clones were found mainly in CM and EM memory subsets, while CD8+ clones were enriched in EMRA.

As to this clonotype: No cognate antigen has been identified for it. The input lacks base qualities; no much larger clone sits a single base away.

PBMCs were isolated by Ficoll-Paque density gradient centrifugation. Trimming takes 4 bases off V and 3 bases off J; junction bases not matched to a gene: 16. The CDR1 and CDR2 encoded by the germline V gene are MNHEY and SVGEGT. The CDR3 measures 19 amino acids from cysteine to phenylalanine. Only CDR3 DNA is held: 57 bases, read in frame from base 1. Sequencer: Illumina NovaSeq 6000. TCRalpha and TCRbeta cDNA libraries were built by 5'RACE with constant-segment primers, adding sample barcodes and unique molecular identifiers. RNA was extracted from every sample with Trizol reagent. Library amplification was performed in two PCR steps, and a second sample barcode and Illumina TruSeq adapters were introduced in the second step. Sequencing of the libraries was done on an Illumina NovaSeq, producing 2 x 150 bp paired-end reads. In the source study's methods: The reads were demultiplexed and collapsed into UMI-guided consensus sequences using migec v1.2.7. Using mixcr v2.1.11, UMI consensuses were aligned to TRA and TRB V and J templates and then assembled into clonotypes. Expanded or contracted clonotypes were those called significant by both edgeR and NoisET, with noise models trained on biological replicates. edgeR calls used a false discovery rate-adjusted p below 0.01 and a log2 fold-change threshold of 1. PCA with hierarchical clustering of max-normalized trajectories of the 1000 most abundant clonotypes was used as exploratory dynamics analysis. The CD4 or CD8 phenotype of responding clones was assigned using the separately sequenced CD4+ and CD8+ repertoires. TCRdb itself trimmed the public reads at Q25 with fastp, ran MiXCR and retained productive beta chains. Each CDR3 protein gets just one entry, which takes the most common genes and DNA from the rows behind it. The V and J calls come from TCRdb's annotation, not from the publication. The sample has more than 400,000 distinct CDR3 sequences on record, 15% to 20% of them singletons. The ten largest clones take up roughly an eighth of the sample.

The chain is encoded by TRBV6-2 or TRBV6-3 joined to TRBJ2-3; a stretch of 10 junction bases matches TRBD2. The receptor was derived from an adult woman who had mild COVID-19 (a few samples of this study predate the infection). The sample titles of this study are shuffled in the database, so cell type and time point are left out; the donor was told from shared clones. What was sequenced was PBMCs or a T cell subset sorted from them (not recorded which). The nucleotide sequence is TGTGCCAGCAGTTCTCTCCCCGATGGGAGCGGGAGGGAGACAGATACGCAGTATTTT. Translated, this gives CASSSLPDGSGRETDTQYF.